Listed below are T cell receptor beta chains from one sample, sequenced in a study of CD8 T cells in ankylosing spondylitis. TCRdb called the 5' RACE reads again in MiXCR, with one record for every CDR3 protein. The sample has about 260,000 distinct CDR3 sequences; 20% are singletons. Material: blood, either unsorted or a sorted T cell fraction (not recorded which). These TCRs come from a male donor with ankylosing spondylitis or in good health (not recorded which). CDR3s include the opening cysteine and the closing phenylalanine or tryptophan. D genes are given only for firm matches. Not every row has a clone size; where given, it reads once, few, many or a size class.

TRBV3-1	TRBJ2-3	few	TRBD2	TGTGCCAGCAGCCATTCCGTTACGGGGGGAACCACAGATACGCAGTATTTT	CASSHSVTGGTTDTQYF
TRBV4-1	TRBJ2-1	.	.	TGCGCCAGCAGACAAGAGGGGGGGAGCTCCTACAATGAGCAGTTCTTC	CASRQEGGSSYNEQFF
TRBV27	TRBJ2-2	few	.	TGTGCCAGCAGTTTTGGTTCCAGGAGGAACGGGGAGCTGTTTTTT	CASSFGSRRNGELFF
TRBV7-2	TRBJ2-2	.	TRBD2	TGTGCCAGCAGCTTAACTAGCGGGATCGGGGAGCTGTTTTTT	CASSLTSGIGELFF
TRBV18	TRBJ1-2	.	TRBD1	TGTGCCAGCTCGGAAGGGGGCGCGGGCTATGGCTACACCTTC	CASSEGGAGYGYTF
TRBV4-1	TRBJ2-2	few	TRBD1	TGCGCCAGCAGCTCCCAGGGACAGGCGAACACCGGGGAGCTGTTTTTT	CASSSQGQANTGELFF
TRBV5-6	TRBJ2-2	.	.	TGTGCCAGCAGCTTGGTCAGGATGGGGTCGGCCGGGGAGCTGTTTTTT	CASSLVRMGSAGELFF
TRBV20-1	TRBJ2-1	.	.	TGCAGTGCTGGGGGAAGGTACAATGAGCAGTTCTTC	CSAGGRYNEQFF
TRBV28	TRBJ1-1	few	.	TGTGCCAGCAGTCTTTCCTACACTGAAGCTTTCTTT	CASSLSYTEAFF
TRBV10-3	TRBJ2-1	few	TRBD2	TGTGCCATCAGTGAGTCGCCTAGCGGCAATGAGCAGTTCTTC	CAISESPSGNEQFF
TRBV29-1	TRBJ2-6	few	.	TGCAGCGTTTATGGGCGATACTCTGGGGCCAACGTCCTGACTTTC	CSVYGRYSGANVLTF
TRBV27	TRBJ2-1	few	.	TGTGCCAGCAGTTTAAGCGGGCAGGGCCGTACCCATGAGCAGTTCTTC	CASSLSGQGRTHEQFF
TRBV5-1	TRBJ2-3	few	TRBD2	TGCGCCAGCAGAGAGAGCGGGACTAGCACAGATACGCAGTATTTT	CASRESGTSTDTQYF
TRBV12-3/TRBV12-4	TRBJ2-5	few	.	TGTGCCAGCAGTTTCGGCTCGAGAGAGACCCAGTACTTC	CASSFGSRETQYF
TRBV20-1	TRBJ2-5	.	.	TGCAGTGCTAGAGGAGGCGGGGCGGTCCAAGAGACCCAGTACTTC	CSARGGGAVQETQYF
TRBV4-1	TRBJ1-2	many	.	TGCGCCAGCAGCCAAGATGGGCAGAACTATGGCTACACCTTC	CASSQDGQNYGYTF
TRBV4-1	TRBJ2-5	many	.	TGCGCCAGCAGCCAAAATGTGGGCCAAGAGACCCAGTACTTC	CASSQNVGQETQYF
TRBV9	TRBJ2-1	many	TRBD2	TGTGCCAGCACCGCGGGGGCTAGCGGGGCGTCCTACAATGAGCAGTTCTTC	CASTAGASGASYNEQFF
TRBV5-1	TRBJ2-5	.	TRBD1	TGCGCCAGCAGCCCCGGGACAGGGGGCGCGGAGACCCAGTACTTC	CASSPGTGGAETQYF
TRBV7-6	TRBJ2-1	few	TRBD2	TGTGCCAGCACTCGACTAGCGGGAGGCAACAATGAGCAGTTCTTC	CASTRLAGGNNEQFF
TRBV3-1	TRBJ1-1	.	TRBD1	TGTGCCAGCAGCGTGACAGGGGGGAACACTGAAGCTTTCTTT	CASSVTGGNTEAFF
TRBV7-6	TRBJ2-1	many	.	TGTGCCAGCAGCGCCGACGGGCAAAGCTCCTACAATGAGCAGTTCTTC	CASSADGQSSYNEQFF
TRBV5-6	TRBJ1-1	.	.	TGTGCCAGCAGGGGGTGGGGAATGAACACTGAAGCTTTCTTT	CASRGWGMNTEAFF
TRBV5-1	TRBJ2-3	many	.	TGCGCCAGCAGCTTGGTTGGGGAGTTCACAGATACGCAGTATTTT	CASSLVGEFTDTQYF
TRBV12-3/TRBV12-4	TRBJ1-1	few	TRBD1	TGTGCCAGCGGAGGGGGCGGAACTGAAGCTTTCTTT	CASGGGGTEAFF
TRBV20-1	TRBJ2-6	few	.	TGCAGTGCTAGCTACGGGACTCTTGGGGCCAACGTCCTGACTTTC	CSASYGTLGANVLTF
TRBV5-6	TRBJ2-5	few	.	TGTGCCAGCAGCTTCAGGCAGGTCTTCCAAGAGACCCAGTACTTC	CASSFRQVFQETQYF
TRBV5-4	TRBJ2-2	few	TRBD1	TGTGCCAGCAGCCCGAGACAGGGGGCCGGGGAGCTGTTTTTT	CASSPRQGAGELFF
TRBV5-3	TRBJ2-3	.	TRBD1	TGTGCCATGAGCCCTGGACAGGGGGGGTTAACAGATACGCAGTATTTT	CAMSPGQGGLTDTQYF
TRBV21-1	TRBJ2-4	.	.	TGTGCCAGCACCAAGGCCAGGAAGAAAAACATTCAGTACTTC	CASTKARKKNIQYF